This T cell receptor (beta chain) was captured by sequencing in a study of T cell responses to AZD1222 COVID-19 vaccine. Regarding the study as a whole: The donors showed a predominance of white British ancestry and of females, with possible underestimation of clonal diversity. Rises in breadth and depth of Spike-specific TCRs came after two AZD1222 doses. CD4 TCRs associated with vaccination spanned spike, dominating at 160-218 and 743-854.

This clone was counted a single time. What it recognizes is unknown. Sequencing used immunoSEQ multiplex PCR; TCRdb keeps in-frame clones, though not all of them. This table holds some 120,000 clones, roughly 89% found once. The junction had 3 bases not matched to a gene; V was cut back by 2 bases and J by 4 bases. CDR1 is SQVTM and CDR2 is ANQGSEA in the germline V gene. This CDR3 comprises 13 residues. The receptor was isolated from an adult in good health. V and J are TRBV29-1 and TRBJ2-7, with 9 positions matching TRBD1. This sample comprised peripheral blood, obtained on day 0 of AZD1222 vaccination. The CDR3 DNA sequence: TGCAGCGTTGAAACCGGACAGGGGTACGAGCAGTACTTC. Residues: CSVETGQGYEQYF.